This TCR beta chain originates from a study of blood T cells in healthy people across ages. From germline, CDR1 is SGHTA and CDR2 FQGNSA. V was pared by 2 bases and J by 10 bases, with 16 bases of the junction left unmatched. This CDR3 spans 18 amino acids. Using a J-beta primer mix together with a sample-barcoded 5' primer, a second PCR was run for about 6 to 12 cycles. All cDNA molecules were each tagged by a template-switch adaptor with 12 random nucleotides. From each sample, at least 2.5 million paired-end reads containing CDR3 were obtained. One entry per CDR3 protein results from TCRdb running MiXCR on the 5' RACE reads. In the table there are about 1.6 million distinct CDR3 sequences, about 32% of which are singletons.

The rearrangement uses TRBV7-2 and TRBJ2-1, with TRBD2 matching 11 bases. Material: blood. This TCR was recovered from a woman in her 30s in good health. The CDR3 DNA sequence: TGTGCCAGCAGCTTATTAGCGCTAGCGGGGGGCCCCCCTAGCGAGCAGTTCTTC. This gives the protein CASSLLALAGGPPSEQFF.